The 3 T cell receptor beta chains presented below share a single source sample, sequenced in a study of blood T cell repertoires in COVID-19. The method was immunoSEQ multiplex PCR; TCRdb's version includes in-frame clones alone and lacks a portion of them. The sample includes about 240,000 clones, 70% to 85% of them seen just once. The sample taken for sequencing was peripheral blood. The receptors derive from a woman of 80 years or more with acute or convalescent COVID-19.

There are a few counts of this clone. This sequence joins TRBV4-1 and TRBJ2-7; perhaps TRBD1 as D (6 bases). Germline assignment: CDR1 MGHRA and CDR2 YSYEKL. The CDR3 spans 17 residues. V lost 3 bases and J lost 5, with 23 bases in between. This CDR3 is CASSHDPPRGGIHEQYF. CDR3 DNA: TGCGCCAGCAGCCACGACCCCCCCCGAGGGGGAATCCACGAGCAGTACTTC.

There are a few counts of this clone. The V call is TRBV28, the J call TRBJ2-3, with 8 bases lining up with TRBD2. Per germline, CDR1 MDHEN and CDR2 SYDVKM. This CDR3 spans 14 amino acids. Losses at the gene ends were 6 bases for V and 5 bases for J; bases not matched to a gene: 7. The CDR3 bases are TGTGCCAGCAGCATCGGGGGGGCCTTAGATACGCAGTATTTT. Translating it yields CASSIGGALDTQYF.

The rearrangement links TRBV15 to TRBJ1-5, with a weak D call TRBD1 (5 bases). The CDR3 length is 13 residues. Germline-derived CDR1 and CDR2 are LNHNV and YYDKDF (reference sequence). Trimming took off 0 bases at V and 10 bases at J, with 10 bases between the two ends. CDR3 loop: CATSRDLQDPQHF. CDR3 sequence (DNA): TGTGCCACCAGCAGAGACCTACAGGATCCCCAGCATTTT.